A single sample is the source of the 11 T cell receptor beta chains below, sequenced in a study of regulatory and conventional T cells in RAG deficiency. The repertoire was sequenced with immunoSEQ multiplex PCR; TCRdb's copy has only in-frame clones and lacks some. The sample shows under 25,000 clones, 80% to 90% of them seen only once. The sorted regulatory T cells were CD4+, CD25-high and CD127-low, with genomic DNA sequenced. These data also featured in a second study, about regulatory T cells. That investigation notes: Primers: 52 TRBV forward and 13 TRBJ reverse.

Sequenced input: Tregs sorted from blood. Source of these receptors: a human donor in good health.

The rearrangement joins TRBV6-5 to TRBJ2-7, with D tentatively TRBD1 or TRBD2 (6 bases each). V lost 5 bases and J lost 6, with 8 bases in between. This CDR3 region has 11 residues. CDR1 MNHEY and CDR2 SVGAGI come from the germline V gene. The CDR3 DNA is TGTGCCAGCAGTACGGGGGCCGAGCAGTACTTC. Translation: CASSTGAEQYF.

This clone was seen once. The chain combines TRBV13 with TRBJ2-7; D uncertain. V was pared by 0 bases and J by 1 base, with 10 bases between. CDR3 size: 15 residues. Per the germline V gene, CDR1 is PRHDT and CDR2 is FYEKMQ (reference sequence). The CDR3 coding sequence is TGTGCCAGCAGCTTAGGTACCAGGATTTCCTACGAGCAGTACTTC. Translating gives CASSLGTRISYEQYF.

The chain employs TRBV19 and TRBJ1-2; D may be TRBD1 (6 bases). Trimming removed 4 bases at V and 4 bases at J, with 22 bases between. CDR3 length: 17 amino acids. Germline values: CDR1 LNHDA, CDR2 SQIVND (reference sequence). The CDR3 is CASSSQLLGGDSYGYTF. CDR3 bases: TGTGCCAGTAGTAGCCAGTTACTAGGGGGAGACTCCTATGGCTACACCTTC.

The V and J genes are TRBV5-1 and TRBJ1-2; tentatively, D is TRBD1 (6 bases). The CDR3 sequence is 15 residues long. Trimming took off 4 bases at V and 2 bases at J, with 15 bases between the two ends. Germline V gives CDR1 SGHRS, CDR2 YFSETQ. The CDR3 reads CASSAGTGTNYGYTF. The CDR3 region has the DNA TGCGCCAGCAGCGCCGGAACCGGGACAAACTATGGCTACACCTTC.

The rearrangement links TRBV9 to TRBJ1-1, with D hard to call. CDR1 is SGDLS and CDR2 is YYNGEE in the germline V gene. This CDR3 contains 13 residues. Trimming stripped 0 bases from V and 1 base from J, with 4 bases between. CDR3 region: CASSVAQNTEAFF. The CDR3 region has the DNA TGTGCCAGCAGCGTAGCTCAGAACACTGAAGCTTTCTTT. The complete variable domain, with remaining parts taken from reference TRBV9 and TRBJ1-1, reads DSGVTQTPKHLITATGQRVTLRCSPRSGDLSVYWYQQSLDQGLQFLIQYYNGEERAKGNILERFSAQQFPDLHSELNLSSLELGDSALYFCASSVAQNTEAFFGQGTRLTVV.

The V call is TRBV7-8, the J call TRBJ2-7, with 12 bases matching TRBD1. Per germline, CDR1 SGHVS and CDR2 FQNEAQ. With V trimmed by 5 bases and J by 6 bases, 11 bases remained unmatched. CDR3 length: 16 residues. CDR3 protein: CASSKRTGQGALEQYF. CDR3 sequence (DNA): TGTGCCAGCAGCAAACGGACGGGACAGGGGGCACTCGAGCAGTACTTC.

This clone has more than one count but fewer than ten. The gene calls are TRBV10-3 and TRBJ2-1; TRBD2 matches 9 bases. V shed 4 bases and J 8 bases; nucleotides not matched to a gene: 6. Germline V gene data show CDR1 as ENHRY and CDR2 as SYGVKD. The CDR3 is made up of 14 amino acids. The CDR3 DNA is TGTGCCATCAGTGTTAGCGGGAGTTTTGATGAGCAGTTCTTC. Amino acids: CAISVSGSFDEQFF.

The V call is TRBV7-6, the J call TRBJ2-7; D perhaps matches TRBD2 (6 bases). The germline V gene has CDR1 SGHVS and CDR2 FNYEAQ. This CDR3 is 14 amino acids long. V lost 0 bases and J lost 1, with 7 bases in between. The CDR3 sequence: CASSLAGGSYEQYF. The CDR3 DNA is TGTGCCAGCAGCTTAGCGGGGGGATCCTACGAGCAGTACTTC.

This clone has more than one count but fewer than ten. The chain carries TRBV9 and TRBJ2-7; 10 bases line up with TRBD2. Losses at the gene ends were 5 bases for V and 3 bases for J; bases not matched to a gene: 5. This CDR3 has 14 residues. Germline V CDR1 and CDR2: SGDLS, YYNGEE. CDR3 sequence (DNA): TGTGCCAGCAGTAAAGCGGGGGGGAACTACGAGCAGTACTTC. This sequence encodes CASSKAGGNYEQYF.

The rearrangement uses TRBV15 and TRBJ1-5, with a tentative D call TRBD1 (6 bases). CDR1 LNHNV and CDR2 YYDKDF come from the germline V gene (reference sequence). The V end was cut by 2 bases, the J end by 8 bases, with 10 bases between. CDR3 size: 13 residues. CDR3 residues: CATSRQRTEPQHF. In nucleotides, the CDR3 is TGTGCCACCAGCAGACAGAGGACAGAGCCCCAGCATTTT.

This clone was detected only once. CDR3 sequence reads: CASSLGFPPVNSYEQYF. CDR3 sequence (DNA): TGTGCCAGCAGCTTGGGGTTCCCGCCAGTAAACTCCTACGAGCAGTACTTC. This rearrangement joins TRBV5-4 to TRBJ2-7; D is unresolved. CDR1 is SGHNT and CDR2 is YYREEE in the germline V gene (reference sequence). Trimming cost V 0 bases and J 0 bases, with 16 bases left between them. The CDR3 spans 17 residues.